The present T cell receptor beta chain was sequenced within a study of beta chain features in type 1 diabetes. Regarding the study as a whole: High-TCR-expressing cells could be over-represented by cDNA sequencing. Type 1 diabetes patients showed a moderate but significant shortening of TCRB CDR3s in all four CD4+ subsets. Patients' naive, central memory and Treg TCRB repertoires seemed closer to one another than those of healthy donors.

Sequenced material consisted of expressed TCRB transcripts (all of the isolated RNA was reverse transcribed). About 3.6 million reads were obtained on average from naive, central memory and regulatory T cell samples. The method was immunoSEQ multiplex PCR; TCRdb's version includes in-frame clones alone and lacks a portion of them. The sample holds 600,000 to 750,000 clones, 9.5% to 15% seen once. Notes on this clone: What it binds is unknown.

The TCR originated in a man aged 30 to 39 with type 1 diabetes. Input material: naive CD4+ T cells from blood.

CDR3 loop: CASSELPGDSNQPQHF. CDR3 coding DNA: TGTGCCAGCAGTGAGTTGCCAGGGGATAGCAATCAGCCCCAGCATTTT. The V call is TRBV2, the J call TRBJ1-5, with a possible D match to TRBD1 (6 bases). Germline-derived CDR1 and CDR2 are SNHLY and FYNNEI. Trimming stripped 3 bases from V and 0 bases from J, with 12 bases between. CDR3 size: 16 residues.